Shown below are 13 T cell receptor beta chains from a single sample sequenced in a study of T cells expressing NK-cell markers (dated by TCRdb to 2018 to 2021). Receptor libraries were prepared by 5' RACE. Instrument on record: Illumina HiSeq 2000. TCRdb reprocessed the reads and assigns one entry to each CDR3 protein sequence, leaving out DNA. The table for this sample shows roughly 180,000 distinct CDR3 sequences. The ten largest clones add up to 18% of the sample. Sequencing was performed on blood T cells: a sorted CD56 or NKG2C T cell subset, CD4+ or CD8+ T cells, or bulk PBMC T cells (not recorded which). The receptors originated from a woman between 18 and 69 years old in good health.

V gene TRBV27 combines with J gene TRBJ2-1; checking the TCRdb D call of TRBD1 is not possible without DNA. The CDR3 has 16 residues. Germline V gene sequence: CDR1 MNHEY, CDR2 SMNVEV (reference sequence). This chain's CDR3 is CASSFSGTGNFNEQFF.

The chain has TRBV5-1 and TRBJ2-2; TCRdb names TRBD2, which stays unverified in the absence of DNA. The CDR3 loop spans 17 amino acids. Germline-derived CDR1 and CDR2 are SGHRS and YFSETQ. The CDR3 is CASSLVVAGTHTGELFF.

The chain couples TRBV9 to TRBJ2-6; no DNA is available, so the TRBD1 call from TCRdb remains unchecked. The CDR3 consists of 16 residues. The germline V gene has CDR1 SGDLS and CDR2 YYNGEE. CDR3 in amino acids: CASSVGGVFGANVLTF.

The chain combines TRBV6-1 with TRBJ2-7; TCRdb's assignment of TRBD1 cannot be checked, as there is no DNA. The germline V gene encodes CDR1 MNHNS and CDR2 SASEGT. This CDR3 is 13 amino acids long. CDR3 amino acids: CASRRGANYEQYF.

The chain has TRBV4-2 and TRBJ1-2. Germline CDR1 and CDR2: LGHNA and YNFKEQ. The CDR3 runs 16 residues. The CDR3 loop reads CASSRRDPGEAYGYTF.

The chain uses TRBV7-9 and TRBJ2-1. CDR3 length: 11 amino acids. Germline V CDR1 and CDR2: SEHNR, FQNEAQ (reference sequence). CDR3 sequence reads: CASSLEHEQFF.

The chain couples TRBV12-3 or TRBV12-4 to TRBJ2-3; there is no DNA to check the TCRdb D call of TRBD1. The CDR3 extends over 13 amino acids. CDR3 in amino acids: CASSLRFAGPQYF.

This sequence joins TRBV7-6 and TRBJ2-7; the TCRdb call, TRBD2, lacks DNA for checking. Germline V gene data show CDR1 as SGHVS and CDR2 as FNYEAQ. This CDR3 has 15 amino acids. The CDR3 sequence is CASSSGLAGGREQYF.

The chain links TRBV15 to TRBJ2-3; TCRdb names TRBD2, which stays unverified in the absence of DNA. CDR1 is LNHNV and CDR2 is YYDKDF in the germline V gene (reference sequence). The CDR3 contains 18 residues. The CDR3 sequence: CATSRDHRTSGRPDTQYF. The full variable domain, completed using reference TRBV15 and TRBJ2-3, is DAMVIQNPRYQVTQFGKPVTLSCSQTLNHNVMYWYQQKSSQAPKLLFHYYDKDFNNEADTPDNFQSRRPNTSFCFLDIRSPGLGDTAMYLCATSRDHRTSGRPDTQYFGPGTRLTVL.

This chain uses TRBV29-1 with TRBJ2-3; TCRdb calls TRBD1, which cannot be checked without DNA. This CDR3 region has 13 residues. Germline V lookup: CDR1 SQVTM, CDR2 ANQGSEA. CDR3 protein: CSVQEGAADTQYF.

The chain recombines TRBV6-5 with TRBJ1-4. CDR3 length: 15 amino acids. Per the germline V gene, CDR1 is MNHEY and CDR2 is SVGAGI. CDR3: CASSYSGSLNEKLFF.

J is TRBJ2-1 and V is TRBV5-1; TCRdb gives TRBD1 as the D gene, but with no DNA this cannot be confirmed. This CDR3 has 16 residues. CDR1 SGHRS and CDR2 YFSETQ come from the germline V gene. CDR3 region: CASSLGGGGSYNEQFF. Full variable domain (rest looked up from reference TRBV5-1 and TRBJ2-1): KAGVTQTPRYLIKTRGQQVTLSCSPISGHRSVSWYQQTPGQGLQFLFEYFSETQRNKGNFPGRFSGRQFSNSRSEMNVSTLELGDSALYLCASSLGGGGSYNEQFFGPGTRLTVL.

V usage is TRBV5-8 and J usage is TRBJ1-2; TCRdb's D gene call, TRBD1, goes unchecked for lack of DNA. The CDR3 runs to 14 residues. Germline CDR1 is SGHTS and CDR2 is YDEGEE. CDR3 protein: CASNYIGGDYGYTF.